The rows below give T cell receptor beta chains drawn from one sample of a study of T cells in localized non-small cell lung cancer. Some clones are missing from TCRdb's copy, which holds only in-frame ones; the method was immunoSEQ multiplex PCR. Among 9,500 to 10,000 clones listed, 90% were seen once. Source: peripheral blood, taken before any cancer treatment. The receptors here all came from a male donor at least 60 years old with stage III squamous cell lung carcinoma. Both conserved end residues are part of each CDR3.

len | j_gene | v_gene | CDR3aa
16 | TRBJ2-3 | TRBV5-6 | CASSLEGVRIGDTQYF
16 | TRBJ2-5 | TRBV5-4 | CASSVAPGGLQETQYF
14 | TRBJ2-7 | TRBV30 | CAWSFRTGIYEQYF
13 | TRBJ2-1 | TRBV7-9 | CASSLAPGTEQFF
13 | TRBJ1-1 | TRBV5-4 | CASRKEIVTEAFF
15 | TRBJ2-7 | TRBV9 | CASSVDLAGGYEQYF
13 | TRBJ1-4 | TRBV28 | CASSPGDVLWVFF
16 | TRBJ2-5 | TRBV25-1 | CASSEYRLVGKETQYF
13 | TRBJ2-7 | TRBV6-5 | CASSLGPSYEQYF
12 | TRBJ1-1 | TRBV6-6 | CASSYVGTEAFF
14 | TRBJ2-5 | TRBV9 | CASSASGGQETQYF
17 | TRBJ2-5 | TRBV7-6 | CASSLGVVQGGQETQYF
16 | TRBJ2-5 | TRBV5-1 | CASRRLTSGGGETQYF
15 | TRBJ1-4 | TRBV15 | CATSSTRGSDEKLFF
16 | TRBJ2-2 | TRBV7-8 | CASSVPGQGNTGELFF
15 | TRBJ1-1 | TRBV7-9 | CASSLWGDLNTEAFF
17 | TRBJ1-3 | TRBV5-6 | CASSLYDPGNSGNTIYF
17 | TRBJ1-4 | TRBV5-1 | CASSLEGQGVWGEKLFF
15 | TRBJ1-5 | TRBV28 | CASSFALGRNQPQHF
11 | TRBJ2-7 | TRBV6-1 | CASSAAYEQYF
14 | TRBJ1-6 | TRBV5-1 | CATTDSPGNSPLHF
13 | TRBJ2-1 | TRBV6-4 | CASSRDSNNEQFF
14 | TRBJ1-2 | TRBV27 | CASSSWGGNYGYTF
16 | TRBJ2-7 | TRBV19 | CASSIGIWGPAYEQYF
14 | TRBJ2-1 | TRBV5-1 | CASSFLAVYNEQFF
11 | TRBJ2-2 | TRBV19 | CASGVTGELFF
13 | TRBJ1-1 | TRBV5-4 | CASSLQRGTEAFF
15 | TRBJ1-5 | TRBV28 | CASSTPDRADQPQHF
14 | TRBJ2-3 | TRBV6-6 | CASRGTGGSDTQYF
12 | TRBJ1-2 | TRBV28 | CASRGQHYGYTF
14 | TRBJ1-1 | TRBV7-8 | CASSLVGTNTEAFF
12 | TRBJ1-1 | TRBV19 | CASRAGVTEAFF
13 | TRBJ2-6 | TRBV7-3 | CASSPGGANVLTF
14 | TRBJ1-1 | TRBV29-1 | CSAVVGQGNTEAFF
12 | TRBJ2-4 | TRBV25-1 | CASRGSGNIQYF
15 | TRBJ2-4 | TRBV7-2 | CASSLNRVPKNIQYF
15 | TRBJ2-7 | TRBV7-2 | CASSFLAGSSYEQYF
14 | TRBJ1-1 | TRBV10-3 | CAISEGPQITEAFF
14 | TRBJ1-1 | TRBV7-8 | CASSLVVGAPRAFF
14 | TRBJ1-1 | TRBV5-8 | CASRPQTGDTEAFF
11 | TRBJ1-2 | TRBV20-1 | CSADGVGGYTF
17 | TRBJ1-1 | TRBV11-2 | CASSPGRGVVSNTEAFF
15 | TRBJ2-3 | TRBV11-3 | CASSLGTRRTDTQYF
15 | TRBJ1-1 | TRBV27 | CASSRVGFTNTEAFF
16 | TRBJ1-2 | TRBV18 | CASSPLSGSADYGYTF
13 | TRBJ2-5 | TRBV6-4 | CASSSVRGETQYF
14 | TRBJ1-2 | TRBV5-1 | CASSLEQSFYGYTF
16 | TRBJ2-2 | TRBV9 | CASSVDVTGSTGELFF
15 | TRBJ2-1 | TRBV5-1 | CASNGRGTGIDEQFF
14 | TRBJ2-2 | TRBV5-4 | CASSTPSSTGELFF
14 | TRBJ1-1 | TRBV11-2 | CASSFGQLNTEAFF
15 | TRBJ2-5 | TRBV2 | CARRARGGRGATQYF
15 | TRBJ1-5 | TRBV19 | CASSIPGLGNQPQHF
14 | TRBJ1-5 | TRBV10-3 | CAISEDRANQPQHF
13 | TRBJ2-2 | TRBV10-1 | CAILSGGTGELFF
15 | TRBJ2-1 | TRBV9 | CASSPTSGGYNEQFF